These 15 T cell receptor beta chains were sequenced from one sample in a study of blood T cell repertoires in COVID-19. Data came from immunoSEQ multiplex PCR; TCRdb stores just in-frame clones and leaves some out. The sample lists 65,000 to 100,000 clones, roughly 80% occurring once. The sample consisted of peripheral blood. The receptors originated from a human donor in a cohort sampled during active COVID-19.

This clone was detected only a few times. The chain is built from TRBV5-3 and TRBJ1-5; 8 nucleotides align to TRBD1. TRBV5-3 is placed among ORFs of uncertain function. The V and J ends lost 3 bases and 2 bases, in that order; junction bases with no gene match: 7. This CDR3 is 16 amino acids long. CDR3 amino acids: CARSSWVDRGNQPQHF. CDR3 DNA: TGTGCCAGAAGCTCTTGGGTGGACAGGGGCAATCAGCCCCAGCATTTT.

The chain recombines TRBV18 with TRBJ2-7; 16 bases line up with TRBD2. The length of the CDR3 is 17 residues. V lost 3 bases to trimming and J lost 3 bases; unmatched junction nucleotides: 5. CDR1 and CDR2 from the germline V gene are KGHSH and LQKENI. CDR3: CASSPGLAGGHYYEQYF. Here the CDR3 DNA reads TGTGCCAGCTCACCGGGACTAGCGGGGGGGCACTACTACGAGCAGTACTTC.

The chain joins TRBV14 to TRBJ2-7; D possibly corresponds to TRBD1 (7 bases). CDR1 is SGHDN, CDR2 FVKESK, per germline. The length of the CDR3 is 14 residues. The V and J ends lost 1 base and 6 bases respectively, with 13 bases between them. In nucleotides, the CDR3 is TGTGCCAGCAGCCAAGCGTATCAGGGGGGCGAGCAGTACTTC. Residues: CASSQAYQGGEQYF.

The chain combines TRBV7-3 with TRBJ2-7; D might be TRBD1 (6 bases). Trimming left V 3 bases short and J 0 bases short, with 12 bases between. This CDR3 has 15 residues. Germline V lookup: CDR1 SGHTA, CDR2 FQGTGA. The CDR3 region has the DNA TGTGCCAGCAGCTTGGGGGCTAGCAGCTCCTACGAGCAGTACTTC. Amino acids: CASSLGASSSYEQYF.

The rearrangement links TRBV7-3 to TRBJ1-6; tentative D call: TRBD1 (6 bases). CDR1 is SGHTA, CDR2 FQGTGA, per germline. Trimming shortened V by 5 bases and J by 9 bases, and 17 bases separated the two germline ends. The CDR3 extends over 15 amino acids. The CDR3 loop is CASSPRGGNLSPLHF. CDR3 in DNA: TGTGCCAGCAGCCCGCGGGGGGGCAATCTTTCACCCCTCCACTTT.

The V gene is TRBV25-1, the J gene TRBJ1-1; D is perhaps TRBD1 (5 bases). Looked up from germline, CDR1 is MGHDK and CDR2 is SYGVNS. Trimming shortened V by 3 bases and J by 4 bases, and 18 bases separated the two germline ends. CDR3 length: 16 amino acids. CDR3 DNA sequence: TGTGCCAGCAGTGATCAGGGAATAATCTGGCGCACTGAAGCTTTCTTT. It translates to CASSDQGIIWRTEAFF.

V and J are TRBV4-1 and TRBJ1-6; D is uncertain. Germline V gene lookup returns CDR1 MGHRA and CDR2 YSYEKL. The CDR3 length is 13 residues. V lost 0 bases and J lost 15, with 12 bases in between. CDR3 amino acids: CASSQDRVALLHF. Written as DNA, the CDR3 is TGCGCCAGCAGCCAAGACCGGGTAGCTCTCCTCCACTTT.

The chain is built from TRBV5-1 and TRBJ1-1; no reliable D call. The length of the CDR3 is 17 residues. V was pared by 1 base and J by 0 bases, with 16 bases between. CDR1 SGHRS and CDR2 YFSETQ come from the germline V gene. This chain's CDR3 is CASSLYSGSRMNTEAFF. The CDR3 DNA reads TGCGCCAGCAGCTTGTATTCGGGGTCTAGAATGAACACTGAAGCTTTCTTT.

The chain combines TRBV6-5 with TRBJ2-7, with D unresolved. Trimming shortened V by 6 bases and J by 6 bases, and 6 bases separated the two germline ends. This CDR3 has 10 residues. Germline CDR1 and CDR2: MNHEY and SVGAGI. CDR3 in DNA: TGTGCCAGCAGGTTGCGCGAGCAGTACTTC. Translated, it gives CASRLREQYF.

This clone showed up just once. The rearrangement uses TRBV5-1 and TRBJ2-1; 8 positions match TRBD1. With 2 bases clipped from V and 4 bases from J, the junction kept 2 bases outside the gene matches. This CDR3 has 14 amino acids. CDR1 is SGHRS, CDR2 YFSETQ, per germline. CDR3 sequence (DNA): TGCGCCAGCAGCTTCAGACAGGGGTACAATGAGCAGTTCTTC. Protein sequence: CASSFRQGYNEQFF.

The chain uses TRBV7-8 and TRBJ2-2; 7 bases line up with TRBD1. From germline, CDR1 is SGHVS and CDR2 FQNEAQ. Trimming took 6 bases from V and 6 from J; bases not matched to a gene: 7. The CDR3 extends over 14 amino acids. For the CDR3, the DNA is TGTGCCAGCAGGCAGGGACAGATCCCCGGGGAGCTGTTTTTT. The encoded protein is CASRQGQIPGELFF.

V and J are TRBV5-1 and TRBJ1-1; D gene uncertain. CDR1 and CDR2 from the germline V gene are SGHRS and YFSETQ. CDR3 length equals 13 residues. V was cut by 7 bases and J by 1 base, with 11 bases left in between. The CDR3 sequence: CASHKPGNTEAFF. The CDR3, as DNA: TGCGCCAGCCACAAACCGGGGAACACTGAAGCTTTCTTT.

The chain has TRBV20-1 and TRBJ2-7; no firm D call. Looked up from germline, CDR1 is DFQATT and CDR2 is SNEGSKA (reference sequence). V lost 3 bases and J lost 6, with 9 bases in between. The CDR3 is 11 residues long. CDR3 region: CSASGQREQYF. The CDR3 DNA sequence: TGCAGTGCTAGTGGCCAGCGCGAGCAGTACTTC.

In its sample, this clone was seen a few times. This chain joins TRBV30 and TRBJ1-2, with TRBD1 matching 8 bases. Germline V gene data show CDR1 as GTSNPN and CDR2 as SVGIG (reference sequence). The CDR3 has 12 amino acids. The J segment lost 6 bases and the V segment lost 5 bases, leaving 5 bases of the junction unmatched. For the CDR3, the DNA is TGTGCCTGGGAGACAGGGGTTCATGGCTACACCTTC. Translating it yields CAWETGVHGYTF.

The J gene is TRBJ1-5, the V gene TRBV2; the match to TRBD1 covers 8 bases. The CDR3 length is 17 residues. The germline V gene encodes CDR1 SNHLY and CDR2 FYNNEI. Unmatched junction bases numbered 13, after V lost 5 bases and J lost 4 bases. In DNA, the CDR3 is TGTGCCAGCAGTTTAGACAGGGGCCCCACAAAGAATCAGCCCCAGCATTTT. Its translation: CASSLDRGPTKNQPQHF.